Sequencing of this T cell receptor beta chain was carried out in a study of human T cells and chemical hapten exposure. Study as a whole: Donors were sensitized with 2% DPC on the upper inner arm. Findings and limits, study-wide: Clustering by CDR3 similarity yielded significantly more large clusters from expanded TCRs than controls.

Time point defined: patch test 1, 2 weeks after DPC sensitization. Sample treatment: therapeutic diphenylcyclopropenone sensitization with weekly scalp DPC. Concerning this clonotype itself: Its antigen is as yet unknown.

The library tagged each cDNA molecule with unique molecular identifiers. One entry per CDR3 protein, called by TCRdb with MiXCR from the RACE reads. The table records 95,000 to 100,000 distinct CDR3 sequences, around 12% of them present only once. Germline CDR1 is MDHEN and CDR2 is SYDVKM. The CDR3 consists of 14 residues. With 6 bases removed from V and 0 bases from J, the gap between germline ends came to 11 bases. The sample in question was whole blood, obtained in connection with sensitization to the hapten diphenylcyclopropenone (DPC). The chain uses TRBV28 and TRBJ1-1; no reliable D call. The sequence was collected from a woman aged 40 to 50 with alopecia areata. Some clones in this sample may be carry-over from other donors' samples. The CDR3 loop reads CASRWRPMNTEAFF. Written as DNA, the CDR3 is TGTGCCAGCAGGTGGAGGCCTATGAACACTGAAGCTTTCTTT.